Following are 25 T cell receptor beta chains from one sample sequenced in a study of technical replicates of blood from several donors. TCRdb's copy holds only in-frame clones and misses some; the assay was immunoSEQ multiplex PCR. The data hold more than 65,000 clones, with roughly 93% observed a single time. Sample: T cells isolated from PBMCs. The receptors were gathered from a human donor in good health.

This clone was seen a handful of times. This chain connects TRBV15 to TRBJ2-3; TRBD1 might be the D (6 bases). The ends were cut back, 0 bases at V and 8 bases at J, with 6 bases in the middle. In germline, CDR1 is LNHNV, CDR2 YYDKDF (reference sequence). The CDR3 is 12 amino acids. In DNA form, the CDR3 reads TGTGCCACCAGCAGAGAGGGGGCTACGCAGTATTTT. Residues: CATSREGATQYF.

This sequence joins TRBV11-2 and TRBJ2-3, with a possible D match to TRBD2 (6 bases). This CDR3 has 13 residues. CDR1 and CDR2 from the germline V gene are SGHAT and FQNNGV. V shed 1 base and J shed 4 bases, with 6 bases lying between them. CDR3 bases: TGTGCCAGCAGCTTAGCGGGAGCAGATACGCAGTATTTT. Translated: CASSLAGADTQYF. The complete variable domain, with remaining parts taken from reference TRBV11-2 and TRBJ2-3, reads EAGVAQSPRYKIIEKRQSVAFWCNPISGHATLYWYQQILGQGPKLLIQFQNNGVVDDSQLPKDRFSAERLKGVDSTLKIQPAKLEDSAVYLCASSLAGADTQYFGPGTRLTVL.

The rearrangement links TRBV6-6 to TRBJ1-1, with TRBD1 as a possible D gene (6 bases). V was pared by 7 bases and J by 1 base, with 7 bases between. The CDR3 is 12 amino acids. CDR1 and CDR2 from the germline V gene are MNHNY and SVGAGI (reference sequence). The CDR3 DNA sequence: TGTGCCAGCAAAGGGGGGAACACTGAAGCTTTCTTT. This codes for CASKGGNTEAFF.

V gene TRBV7-3 combines with J gene TRBJ2-3, with D perhaps TRBD2 (7 bases). V was cut by 3 bases and J by 4 bases, with 11 bases left in between. The length of the CDR3 is 14 residues. Germline-derived CDR1 and CDR2 are SGHTA and FQGTGA. The CDR3 region has the DNA TGTGCCAGCAGCTTGGGGGGGCCGGCAGATACGCAGTATTTT. It translates to CASSLGGPADTQYF.

This chain connects TRBV4-1 to TRBJ2-7, with 14 bases matching TRBD2. V lost 0 bases and J lost 6; bases outside the gene matches: 1. CDR3 size: 15 residues. Germline CDR1 reads MGHRA; CDR2 reads YSYEKL. The CDR3 coding sequence is TGCGCCAGCAGCCAAGAGGGACTAGCGGGAGTCGAGCAGTACTTC. It specifies CASSQEGLAGVEQYF.

The V call is TRBV19, the J call TRBJ1-1, with 7 bases aligning to TRBD1. Germline loops: CDR1 LNHDA, CDR2 SQIVND (reference sequence). The CDR3 runs to 14 residues. Trimming removed 5 bases from V and 4 bases from J; junction bases left unmatched: 7. In nucleotides, the CDR3 is TGTGCCAGTAGTCCTAACACAGGGGCCACTGAAGCTTTCTTT. This gives the protein CASSPNTGATEAFF.

The chain joins TRBV6-1 to TRBJ2-7; 9 bases fit TRBD1. Trimming removed 1 base from V and 4 bases from J; junction bases left unmatched: 5. The CDR3 runs 15 residues. CDR1 is MNHNS, CDR2 SASEGT, per germline. The CDR3 region is CASSEEWDRAYEQYF. The CDR3 DNA sequence: TGTGCCAGCAGTGAAGAGTGGGACAGGGCTTACGAGCAGTACTTC.

The gene calls are TRBV11-3 and TRBJ2-7; 10 bases agree with TRBD2. CDR3 length equals 13 residues. Germline V gene sequence: CDR1 SGHNT, CDR2 YENEEA. The V segment lost 4 bases and the J segment 5 bases; nucleotides outside the gene matches: 2. This CDR3 reads CASSYGLADEQYF. In DNA form, the CDR3 reads TGTGCCAGCAGCTACGGACTAGCGGACGAGCAGTACTTC.

This chain uses TRBV10-3 with TRBJ2-5; 12 bases line up with TRBD2. V trimming: 4 bases; J trimming: 5 bases; junction bases outside the gene matches: 11. Germline CDR1 ENHRY, CDR2 SYGVKD. CDR3 size: 17 residues. The CDR3 DNA reads TGTGCCATCAGTGCCTCTCTAGCGGGAGGGCCTCTGGAGACCCAGTACTTC. This sequence encodes CAISASLAGGPLETQYF.

This chain joins TRBV25-1 and TRBJ2-2; D gene unclear. This CDR3 has 12 residues. The V and J ends lost 6 bases and 6 bases respectively, with 8 bases between them. Germline V CDR1 and CDR2: MGHDK, SYGVNS. The CDR3 DNA follows: TGTGCCAGCAGGGAGCCCCCCGGGGAGCTGTTTTTT. It specifies CASREPPGELFF. The full variable domain, rest sourced from reference TRBV25-1 and TRBJ2-2, is EADIYQTPRYLVIGTGKKITLECSQTMGHDKMYWYQQDPGMELHLIHYSYGVNSTEKGDLSSESTVSRIRTEHFPLTLESARPSHTSQYLCASREPPGELFFGEGSRLTVL.

The chain is built from TRBV4-1 and TRBJ2-3, with 8 bases fitting TRBD2. This CDR3 spans 16 amino acids. The trim removed 2 bases at V and 2 bases at J, leaving 6 bases unmatched. Germline V gene lookup returns CDR1 MGHRA and CDR2 YSYEKL. In nucleotides, the CDR3 is TGCGCCAGCAGCCAACATGTACTAGCGGACACAGATACGCAGTATTTT. Translation: CASSQHVLADTDTQYF.

This chain joins TRBV7-9 and TRBJ1-3; 7 bases are a match to TRBD1. The CDR3 covers 16 residues. Trimming took 5 bases from V and 0 from J; bases not matched to a gene: 7. Germline V gives CDR1 SEHNR, CDR2 FQNEAQ (reference sequence). In nucleotides, the CDR3 is TGTGCCAGCAGCCCCGGACAGGTCGTCTCTGGAAACACCATATATTTT. This encodes CASSPGQVVSGNTIYF.

This clone was picked up one time. This sequence joins TRBV7-9 and TRBJ2-1; weak D call: TRBD2 (6 bases). Trimming pared 3 bases from V and 4 bases from J, leaving 10 bases between. CDR1 is SEHNR and CDR2 is FQNEAQ in the germline V gene (reference sequence). The CDR3 length is 14 residues. This CDR3 reads CASSFLGGYNEQFF. The DNA for the CDR3 is TGTGCCAGCAGCTTTTTGGGGGGATACAATGAGCAGTTCTTC.

This clone appeared a single time. V is TRBV2 and J is TRBJ1-1; no clear D. Germline values: CDR1 SNHLY, CDR2 FYNNEI. Trimming removed 8 bases at V and 8 bases at J, with 9 bases between. CDR3 length equals 10 residues. This chain's CDR3 is CASGGHEAFF. The CDR3 DNA is TGTGCCAGCGGAGGGCACGAAGCTTTCTTT.

This sequence joins TRBV18 and TRBJ2-7; D is possibly TRBD1 (5 bases). The CDR3 totals 15 residues. Germline loops: CDR1 KGHSH, CDR2 LQKENI. V was clipped by 0 bases and J by 3 bases, with 12 bases between them. CDR3 region: CASSPPQGLYYEQYF. CDR3 bases: TGTGCCAGCTCACCACCGCAGGGTCTTTACTACGAGCAGTACTTC. Looking up the rest from reference TRBV18 and TRBJ2-7 gives the full variable domain: NAGVMQNPRHLVRRRGQEARLRCSPMKGHSHVYWYRQLPEEGLKFMVYLQKENIIDESGMPKERFSAEFPKEGPSILRIQQVVRGDSAAYFCASSPPQGLYYEQYFGPGTRLTVT.

The chain combines TRBV6-5 with TRBJ1-1, with a weak D call TRBD1 (6 bases). This CDR3 comprises 12 residues. V was pared by 6 bases and J by 7 bases, with 12 bases between. Germline CDR1 MNHEY, CDR2 SVGAGI. This CDR3 is CASRTWTDEAFF. DNA of the CDR3: TGTGCCAGCAGGACCTGGACAGATGAAGCTTTCTTT.

The chain employs TRBV7-9 and TRBJ1-2, with 7 bases lining up with TRBD1. The length of the CDR3 is 13 residues. The germline V gene has CDR1 SEHNR and CDR2 FQNEAQ (reference sequence). V gave up 6 bases and J gave up 8 bases; unmatched junction bases: 9. CDR3 bases: TGTGCCAGCAGAGACAGGGCGGGTTCGGGCTACACCTTC. It specifies CASRDRAGSGYTF.

The rearrangement uses TRBV19 and TRBJ1-1; D may be TRBD1 (6 bases). Germline V gives CDR1 LNHDA, CDR2 SQIVND (reference sequence). V dropped 8 bases and J dropped 6 bases, with 13 bases sitting between them. CDR3 size: 12 residues. For the CDR3, the DNA is TGTGCCAGTTCATACAGGGAGTCTGAAGCTTTCTTT. Translated: CASSYRESEAFF.

J is TRBJ1-1 and V is TRBV6-1; unclear D gene. CDR1 is MNHNS, CDR2 SASEGT, per germline. With 2 bases removed from V and 4 bases from J, the gap between germline ends came to 8 bases. This CDR3 contains 13 residues. The DNA for the CDR3 is TGTGCCAGCAGTGAAAGCGAAAGCACTGAAGCTTTCTTT. Protein sequence: CASSESESTEAFF.

The chain combines TRBV2 with TRBJ2-1; no firm D call. This CDR3 has 13 residues. Deletions cut 8 bases from V and 0 bases from J, with 8 bases between. Per germline, CDR1 SNHLY and CDR2 FYNNEI. CDR3 sequence reads: CASCPSSYNEQFF. CDR3 in DNA: TGTGCCAGCTGTCCTAGCTCCTACAATGAGCAGTTCTTC.

This sequence joins TRBV4-3 and TRBJ2-7, with TRBD2 matching 13 bases. CDR1 and CDR2 (germline): LGHNA, YSLEER. V lost 1 base and J lost 4; bases outside the gene matches: 10. The CDR3 contains 18 residues. DNA of the CDR3: TGCGCCAGCAGCCAAGTGTACATGTGGACTAGCGGGAGTTACGAGCAGTACTTC. Translated: CASSQVYMWTSGSYEQYF.

The chain carries TRBV7-8 and TRBJ2-2, with D tentatively TRBD1 (5 bases). The germline V gene has CDR1 SGHVS and CDR2 FQNEAQ. Trimming shortened V by 4 bases and J by 6 bases, and 9 bases separated the two germline ends. This CDR3 is built from 13 residues. The CDR3: CASSSRVPGELFF. CDR3 DNA: TGTGCCAGCAGCTCCAGGGTACCCGGGGAGCTGTTTTTT.

V and J are TRBV5-6 and TRBJ2-5, with TRBD1 matching over 9 bases. The trim removed 10 bases at V and 4 bases at J, leaving 5 bases unmatched. Germline CDR1 and CDR2: SGHDT and YYEEEE. There are 12 residues in the CDR3. In nucleotides, the CDR3 is TGTGCCGGAGGGACAGGGTTAGAGACCCAGTACTTC. Amino acid sequence: CAGGTGLETQYF. The entire variable domain, with the rest obtained from reference TRBV5-6 and TRBJ2-5, is as follows: DAGVTQSPTHLIKTRGQQVTLRCSPKSGHDTVSWYQQALGQGPQFIFQYYEEEERQRGNFPDRFSGHQFPNYSSELNVNALLLGDSALYLCAGGTGLETQYFGPGTRLLVL.

The chain is built from TRBV9 and TRBJ1-4, with D tentatively TRBD1 (6 bases). Germline V gene data show CDR1 as SGDLS and CDR2 as YYNGEE. The V end lost 4 bases, the J end lost 5 bases, and 15 bases lay between the germline ends. The CDR3 is made up of 15 amino acids. CDR3 region: CASSPMDRPNEKLFF. The CDR3 coding sequence is TGTGCCAGCAGCCCCATGGACAGACCCAATGAAAAACTGTTTTTT.

The chain employs TRBV2 and TRBJ1-4, with D uncertain. CDR1 is SNHLY, CDR2 FYNNEI, per germline. There are 13 residues in the CDR3. Trimming removed 7 bases at V and 8 bases at J, with 14 bases between. The CDR3 loop reads CASIVSGYEKLFF. DNA for the CDR3: TGTGCCAGCATCGTTTCAGGATACGAAAAACTGTTTTTT. Based on the CDR3 plus reference TRBV2 and TRBJ1-4, the full variable domain is EPEVTQTPSHQVTQMGQEVILRCVPISNHLYFYWYRQILGQKVEFLVSFYNNEISEKSEIFDDQFSVERPDGSNFTLKIRSTKLEDSAMYFCASIVSGYEKLFFGSGTQLSVL.